Listed here are 10 T cell receptor beta chains from one sample, sequenced in a study of T cells in women clearing cervical HPV infection (dated by TCRdb to the late 2010s). The method was the immunoSEQ multiplex PCR assay. Held by TCRdb, this immuneACCESS table contains in-frame sequences only and omits some clones. Under half of the omission traces to an unresolved V gene where checked; the cause of the rest is unknown. The sample's records list 40,000 or so clones. The ten largest make up about 5.8% of the sample. Sequencing used blood buffy coat. The receptors shown here come from a woman aged 18-69 years with a cervical HPV16 infection that either progressed to CIN3+ or cleared (not recorded which).

A remark on this clone: The read terminates 3 residues ahead of where the CDR3 ends, so the germline J gene completes it. The V gene is TRBV2, the J gene TRBJ2-5; D is undetermined. Trimming cost V 7 bases and J 2 bases, with 5 bases left between them. The CDR3 covers 11 residues. CDR1 and CDR2 from the germline V gene are SNHLY and FYNNEI. The covered CDR3 bases are TGTGCCAGCACCACTCAAGAGACC. It specifies CASTTQET. The CDR3 reads in full as CASTTQETQYF.

In the case of this clone: With the read ending 3 residues before the CDR3 end, the germline J gene is used to fill in that end. The chain carries TRBV7-9 and TRBJ1-2; a possible D gene is TRBD1 (5 bases). The CDR3 is 15 amino acids. The germline gives CDR1 SEHNR, CDR2 FQNEAQ (reference sequence). This chain's CDR3 is CASSLEGYRSYDYTF. CDR3 bases read: TGTGCCAGCAGCTTAGAGGGGTATAGGTCCTACGAC.

Points on this clone: The sequenced fragment ends 3 residues before the CDR3 boundary, so the rest is inferred from the germline J gene. This chain joins TRBV20-1 and TRBJ2-1, with D possibly TRBD2 on 6 matching bases. Trimming took 4 bases from V and 0 from J, leaving 16 bases between them. CDR1 DFQATT and CDR2 SNEGSKA come from the germline V gene (reference sequence). This CDR3 is built from 16 residues. Incomplete CDR3 DNA: TGCAGTGCTATCGATTATGTTAGCGGCTCCTACAATGAG. This translates into CSAIDYVSGSYNE. The full CDR3 protein reads CSAIDYVSGSYNEQFF.

Turning to this clone: With the read ending 3 residues before the CDR3 end, the germline J gene is used to fill in that end. This sequence joins TRBV6-1 and TRBJ1-4, with TRBD1 matching over 7 bases. The CDR3 consists of 15 residues. Per germline, CDR1 MNHNS and CDR2 SASEGT. J lost 5 bases, V lost 4 bases, and 7 bases had no gene match. This CDR3 reads CASSGPGQQNEKLFF. Incomplete CDR3 DNA: TGTGCCAGCAGTGGACCGGGACAGCAGAATGAAAAA.

About this clone: The sequenced fragment ends 3 residues before the CDR3 boundary, so the rest is inferred from the germline J gene. The V gene is TRBV7-2, the J gene TRBJ1-2; the D is unclear. There are 15 residues in the CDR3. Germline loops: CDR1 SGHTA, CDR2 FQGNSA. The CDR3 loop is CASSSTQAGGNDYTF. The sequenced part of the CDR3 DNA is TGTGCCAGCAGCTCCACTCAGGCGGGAGGAAATGAC.

On this clone itself: The observed sequence ends 3 residues before the CDR3 terminus, with the missing tail filled in from the germline J gene. The chain joins TRBV15 to TRBJ1-1; possibly TRBD1 for D (5 bases). Trimming removed 5 bases at V and 2 bases at J, with 12 bases between. Germline CDR1 reads LNHNV; CDR2 reads YYDKDF (reference sequence). The CDR3 runs to 14 residues. The CDR3 spells CATSLRRGNTEAFF. CDR3 DNA (partial): TGTGCCACCAGCCTAAGAAGGGGCAACACTGAA.

Points on this clone: The observed sequence ends 3 residues before the CDR3 terminus, with the missing tail filled in from the germline J gene. J is TRBJ2-7 and V is TRBV7-2; maybe TRBD2 (6 bases). Germline V CDR1 and CDR2: SGHTA, FQGNSA. The CDR3 has 14 residues. The V gene lost 2 bases and the J gene lost 3 bases, with 11 bases spanning the gap. CDR3 protein: CASSLHSGNYEQYF. The CDR3 DNA, read in part, is TGTGCCAGCAGCTTACATAGCGGCAACTACGAG.

Notes on this clone: The sequence runs out 3 residues before the end of the CDR3; the remainder is reconstructed from the germline J gene. The chain employs TRBV13 and TRBJ2-3; maybe TRBD2 (6 bases). This CDR3 comprises 12 residues. V lost 4 bases to trimming and J lost 7 bases, with 9 bases between them. Germline assignment: CDR1 PRHDT and CDR2 FYEKMQ (reference sequence). Here the CDR3 reads CASSSGTYTQYF. The CDR3 bases that were read are TGTGCCAGCAGCTCCGGGACTTATACG.

Concerning this clone: The CDR3 goes on 3 residues after the read ends, and that part is filled in from the germline J gene. The chain carries TRBV19 and TRBJ2-4; 7 bases are a match to TRBD1. There are 14 residues in the CDR3. CDR1 is LNHDA and CDR2 is SQIVND in the germline V gene (reference sequence). The CDR3 here is CASNRGRENYGQYF. CDR3 bases read: TGTGCCAGTAACAGGGGCAGGGAAAACTATGGT.

Details on this clone: The read terminates 3 residues before the CDR3 end, so the remaining end is supplied by the germline J gene. This chain links TRBV19 with TRBJ1-6; D is undetermined. V gave up 5 bases and J gave up 10 bases, with 12 bases separating them. CDR1 and CDR2 (germline): LNHDA, SQIVND (reference sequence). The CDR3 has 13 residues. CDR3 sequence reads: CASSLYASSPLHF. Partial CDR3 DNA: TGTGCCAGTAGTTTGTACGCAAGCTCACCC.